One sample yielded the 14 T cell receptor beta chains listed below, sequenced in a study of cytomegalovirus exposure and HLA in healthy donors. The method was immunoSEQ multiplex PCR; TCRdb's version includes in-frame clones alone and lacks a portion of them. In the table there are some 150,000 clones, about 88% of which are singletons. The sample was PBMCs. These receptor sequences come from a man younger than 30 in good health and CMV-seropositive.

The V call is TRBV5-1, the J call TRBJ1-2; a weak D match, TRBD1 (6 bases). Germline CDR1 reads SGHRS; CDR2 reads YFSETQ. V was pared by 0 bases and J by 4 bases, with 10 bases between. There are 14 residues in the CDR3. Here the CDR3 reads CASSLAGGAYGYTF. In DNA form, the CDR3 reads TGCGCCAGCAGCTTGGCCGGGGGGGCCTATGGCTACACCTTC.

This clone was counted once. The chain joins TRBV11-2 to TRBJ2-5; tentative D call: TRBD2 (5 bases). This CDR3 is 16 amino acids long. V lost 4 bases and J lost 4, with 19 bases in between. CDR1 SGHAT and CDR2 FQNNGV come from the germline V gene. Written as DNA, the CDR3 is TGTGCCAGCAGCTCCCCGGGCAGGCCTGAGGGAGAGACCCAGTACTTC. Amino acids: CASSSPGRPEGETQYF.

The gene calls are TRBV9 and TRBJ1-1, with 9 bases fitting TRBD1. Germline V CDR1 and CDR2: SGDLS, YYNGEE. The CDR3 runs to 14 residues. The V gene end was trimmed by 4 bases and the J gene end by 6 bases; junction bases not matched to a gene: 7. CDR3: CASSRGQGGAEAFF. In DNA, the CDR3 is TGTGCCAGCAGCCGGGGACAGGGCGGCGCTGAAGCTTTCTTT.

J is TRBJ2-7 and V is TRBV5-4, with 10 bases lining up with TRBD1. From germline, CDR1 is SGHNT and CDR2 YYREEE (reference sequence). Trimming cost V 2 bases and J 7 bases; bases outside gene matches: 6. This CDR3 has 14 residues. DNA for the CDR3: TGTGCCAGCAGCTTCGCCGACAGGGGGCCTGAGCAGTACTTC. It translates to CASSFADRGPEQYF. Filled out from reference TRBV5-4 and TRBJ2-7, the complete variable domain reads ETGVTQSPTHLIKTRGQQVTLRCSSQSGHNTVSWYQQALGQGPQFIFQYYREEENGRGNFPPRFSGLQFPNYSSELNVNALELDDSALYLCASSFADRGPEQYFGPGTRLTVT.

The rearrangement joins TRBV19 to TRBJ1-5; possible D gene TRBD1, 6 bases. Germline V gene lookup returns CDR1 LNHDA and CDR2 SQIVND (reference sequence). V was pared by 5 bases and J by 0 bases, with 11 bases between. CDR3 length: 15 residues. Here the CDR3 reads CASSEGHNSNQPQHF. CDR3 DNA sequence: TGTGCCAGTAGTGAGGGACATAATAGCAATCAGCCCCAGCATTTT.

This sequence joins TRBV4-3 and TRBJ2-7, with 10 bases matching TRBD1. This CDR3 has 16 residues. Per germline, CDR1 LGHNA and CDR2 YSLEER. The junction had 4 bases not matched to a gene; V was cut back by 0 bases and J by 2 bases. CDR3 sequence: CASSQEGGQGTYEQYF. The CDR3 DNA sequence: TGCGCCAGCAGCCAAGAAGGGGGACAGGGGACCTACGAGCAGTACTTC.

V gene TRBV11-2 combines with J gene TRBJ2-7; D is possibly TRBD2 (6 bases). Germline V gene lookup returns CDR1 SGHAT and CDR2 FQNNGV. There are 14 residues in the CDR3. V was clipped by 5 bases and J by 3 bases, with 14 bases between them. This CDR3 reads CASSPAGLGYEQYF. For the CDR3, the DNA is TGTGCCAGCAGCCCAGCGGGTCTTGGCTACGAGCAGTACTTC.

V gene TRBV29-1 combines with J gene TRBJ2-3; 10 bases map to TRBD2. The CDR3 length is 13 residues. CDR1 and CDR2 (germline): SQVTM, ANQGSEA. V dropped 5 bases and J dropped 6; count of bases not matched to a gene: 5. CDR3 nucleotide sequence: TGCAGCGTTTTAGCGGGAGGTAGGGATACGCAGTATTTT. Its translation is CSVLAGGRDTQYF.

This rearrangement joins TRBV11-2 to TRBJ1-6; 11 nucleotides align to TRBD1. The CDR3 runs 16 residues. Germline CDR1 reads SGHAT; CDR2 reads FQNNGV. After removal of 4 bases from V and 7 bases from J, the junction contained 6 bases not matched to a gene. This chain's CDR3 is CASSSDRGLLNSPLHF. The CDR3 DNA reads TGTGCCAGCAGCTCGGACAGGGGGCTGTTGAATTCACCCCTCCACTTT.

V usage is TRBV6-5 and J usage is TRBJ1-2; 7 nucleotides agree with TRBD1. The trim removed 7 bases at V and 4 bases at J, leaving 6 bases unmatched. Germline-derived CDR1 and CDR2 are MNHEY and SVGAGI. This CDR3 has 13 amino acids. CDR3 sequence: CASTSGQTYGYTF. DNA for the CDR3: TGTGCCAGCACCTCGGGACAGACCTATGGCTACACCTTC.

The rearrangement joins TRBV4-1 to TRBJ1-4; D possibly corresponds to TRBD1 (6 bases). The CDR3 length is 14 residues. Germline V lookup: CDR1 MGHRA, CDR2 YSYEKL. The V end lost 4 bases, the J end lost 7 bases, and 13 bases lay between the germline ends. Here the CDR3 reads CASSRGWGREKLFF. The DNA of the CDR3 is TGCGCCAGCAGCCGCGGGTGGGGGCGTGAAAAACTGTTTTTT.

This sequence joins TRBV28 and TRBJ2-2; possibly TRBD2 for D (6 bases). This CDR3 comprises 14 residues. V lost 4 bases, J lost 2 bases, and 8 bases lay in between. Germline V lookup: CDR1 MDHEN, CDR2 SYDVKM. The CDR3 bases are TGTGCCAGCAGTTATAGCGGAAACACCGGGGAGCTGTTTTTT. Protein: CASSYSGNTGELFF.

The gene calls are TRBV6-1 and TRBJ2-5; 8 nucleotides line up with TRBD1. There are 14 residues in the CDR3. The germline V gene has CDR1 MNHNS and CDR2 SASEGT. J gave up 5 bases and V 6 bases, and 8 bases lay outside the gene matches. CDR3 residues: CASRRTGRKETQYF. CDR3 DNA: TGTGCCAGCAGGCGGACAGGGCGCAAGGAGACCCAGTACTTC.

The chain employs TRBV5-6 and TRBJ2-1; 12 bases align to TRBD2. Trimming cost V 3 bases and J 8 bases; bases outside gene matches: 6. CDR3 size: 15 residues. Per germline, CDR1 SGHDT and CDR2 YYEEEE. CDR3 sequence (DNA): TGTGCCAGCAGCTCTCTAGCGGGAGGGCAGGATGAGCAGTTCTTC. This gives the protein CASSSLAGGQDEQFF.